These 10 T cell receptor beta chains originate from one sample sequenced in a study of blood T cell repertoires in COVID-19. The repertoire was sequenced with immunoSEQ multiplex PCR; TCRdb's copy has only in-frame clones and lacks some. Here the sample spans about 290,000 clones, 86% being singletons. Sequenced sample: peripheral blood. Receptors were obtained from a woman aged 30 to 39 with active or convalescent COVID-19.

This chain joins TRBV18 and TRBJ2-2; TRBD2 aligns across 7 bases. The V gene end was trimmed by 6 bases and the J gene end by 6 bases; junction bases not matched to a gene: 10. Germline V gene lookup returns CDR1 KGHSH and CDR2 LQKENI. The CDR3 consists of 15 residues. The chain's CDR3 is CASSRAPAGAGELFF. For the CDR3, the DNA is TGTGCCAGCTCGCGAGCTCCGGCGGGGGCCGGGGAGCTGTTTTTT.

This clone appeared once. The chain combines TRBV2 with TRBJ1-2, with D tentatively TRBD1 (6 bases). The CDR3 is made up of 13 amino acids. The germline V and J ends were trimmed by 3 bases and 8 bases, with 13 bases remaining between them. Germline V gives CDR1 SNHLY, CDR2 FYNNEI. This CDR3 is CASSEGRGWGYTF. As DNA, the CDR3 is TGTGCCAGCAGTGAGGGCAGGGGATGGGGCTACACCTTC.

The V call is TRBV12-3 or TRBV12-4, the J call TRBJ2-3; D call uncertain. With 1 base removed from V and 4 bases from J, the gap between germline ends came to 6 bases. CDR3 length: 13 residues. CDR3 in amino acids: CASSLVQADTQYF. DNA of the CDR3: TGTGCCAGCAGTTTAGTTCAGGCAGATACGCAGTATTTT.

The chain combines TRBV11-2 with TRBJ2-1; 7 bases are shared with TRBD1. Trimming cost V 4 bases and J 9 bases; bases outside gene matches: 6. The CDR3 consists of 13 residues. CDR1 is SGHAT, CDR2 FQNNGV, per germline. CDR3 residues: CASSSDRAGEQFF. The CDR3 region has the DNA TGTGCCAGCAGCTCCGACAGGGCTGGTGAGCAGTTCTTC.

The gene calls are TRBV5-4 and TRBJ1-2, with D possibly matching TRBD1 (6 bases). The V end lost 4 bases, the J end lost 8 bases, and 15 bases lay between the germline ends. The CDR3 loop spans 13 amino acids. Germline V gives CDR1 SGHNT, CDR2 YYREEE (reference sequence). In DNA, the CDR3 is TGTGCCAGCAGCCTAAGGGGGGGGCGGGGCTACACCTTC. The encoded protein is CASSLRGGRGYTF.

The chain joins TRBV5-1 to TRBJ1-1; D remains unclear. The germline V gene has CDR1 SGHRS and CDR2 YFSETQ. The germline V and J ends were trimmed by 0 bases and 3 bases, with 12 bases remaining between them. The CDR3 is 15 amino acids. DNA of the CDR3: TGCGCCAGCAGCTTGGTCCTGAGAGCGGACACTGAAGCTTTCTTT. Translation gives CASSLVLRADTEAFF.

This clone was seen only a few times. J is TRBJ2-4 and V is TRBV27; no firm D call. Germline values: CDR1 MNHEY, CDR2 SMNVEV (reference sequence). Trimming removed 6 bases at V and 1 base at J, with 7 bases between. The CDR3 sequence is 13 residues long. The CDR3 here is CASRLTAKNIQYF. As DNA, the CDR3 is TGTGCCAGCAGACTTACCGCCAAAAACATTCAGTACTTC.

This chain joins TRBV27 and TRBJ1-5; D remains unclear. With 5 bases removed from V and 0 bases from J, the gap between germline ends came to 8 bases. Germline CDR1 MNHEY, CDR2 SMNVEV (reference sequence). The CDR3 contains 14 residues. The CDR3 protein is CASSQTPSNQPQHF. The CDR3 DNA reads as TGTGCCAGCAGTCAAACTCCTAGCAATCAGCCCCAGCATTTT.

The chain employs TRBV7-2 and TRBJ2-3; D call uncertain. Per the germline V gene, CDR1 is SGHTA and CDR2 is FQGNSA. The germline V and J ends were trimmed by 3 bases and 5 bases, with 9 bases remaining between them. The CDR3 loop spans 13 amino acids. The CDR3 reads CASSFNYQDTQYF. CDR3 nucleotide sequence: TGTGCCAGCAGCTTTAACTATCAAGATACGCAGTATTTT. The full variable domain, completed using reference TRBV7-2 and TRBJ2-3, is GAGVSQSPSNKVTEKGKDVELRCDPISGHTALYWYRQSLGQGLEFLIYFQGNSAPDKSGLPSDRFSAERTGGSVSTLTIQRTQQEDSAVYLCASSFNYQDTQYFGPGTRLTVL.

This chain joins TRBV28 and TRBJ1-5; D ambiguous. This CDR3 has 14 residues. Germline assignment: CDR1 MDHEN and CDR2 SYDVKM. V lost 6 bases and J 9 bases, leaving 18 bases between the germline ends. The CDR3 region has the DNA TGTGCCAGCAGCCCTCGGGTCCGGGGTATGCCCCAGCATTTT. Protein: CASSPRVRGMPQHF.